This T cell receptor beta chain was recovered during a study of control samples from healthy donors and cancer patients (dated by TCRdb to between 2020 and 2021). As regards this clone: Its binding antigen is unknown. Base-call qualities are not available, and no considerably larger clone is one nucleotide away.

The receptor library was made with the immunoSEQ multiplex PCR assay. TCRdb stores this immuneACCESS table with in-frame sequences only. Part of the clones is absent; in the studies checked, under half of the shortfall reflects unresolved V genes, and no reason is known for the rest. The sample table contains 40,000 or so clones; only one count was recorded for about 91% of them. The ten largest clonotypes hold around a fifth of the sample. Its CDR3 holds 12 amino acids, cysteine through phenylalanine. Kept here is only the CDR3 DNA, which spans 36 bases and is read in frame from base 1. The germline V gene encodes CDR1 LNHNV and CDR2 YYDKDF (reference sequence). The junction carries 5 bases between V and J, which are trimmed by 4 bases and 2 bases respectively.

Source material: PBMCs. The receptor chain draws on TRBV15 and TRBJ1-2; the D gene is not confidently resolved. This receptor was taken from a woman aged 40 to 50 with head and neck cancer. The sequenced DNA: TGTGCCACCAGCACCTTAAACTATGGCTACACCTTC. Its protein product is CATSTLNYGYTF.